There are a few counts of the clone carrying this T cell receptor beta chain. Its antigen is unidentified. Sequenced with the Oncomine TCR Beta short-read assay was DNA taken from cultured CD4+ T cells. TCRdb ran MiXCR on the PCR reads and lists one entry per CDR3 protein. This sample has about 14,000 distinct CDR3 sequences, with roughly 55% found just once. The sample originates from a study of vaccination and CD4 T cells after COVID-19. The wider study: The convalescent population consisted of six males and four females, two of whom were of Hispanic ethnicity. Overlapping spike pools from SARS-CoV-2 and HCoV-NL63, HCoV-OC43 and HCoV-229E served as culture stimuli.

The CDR3 runs to 12 residues. In germline, CDR1 is LGHNT, CDR2 FRNRAP. The ends were cut back, 4 bases at V and 3 bases at J, with 6 bases in the middle. Treatment here: approximately 9-day PBMC culture with coronavirus spike peptide pools or control peptides (ViraFEST assay). Expansion of antigen-specific T cells with peptide pools by ViraFEST preceded sequencing of TCRs. Peptide pools at approximately 9.4 ug/ml, together with around 10 IU/ml IL-2, were added to cultures of about 2 million PBMCs per well. The sequenced sample consisted of CD4+ T cells from blood, cultured in vitro. The chain joins TRBV12-5 to TRBJ2-5; D is ambiguous. This sequence was found in a human donor who had recovered from COVID-19. The CDR3 bases are TGTGCTAGTGGTTCGACGGAAGAGACCCAGTACTTC. Encoded protein: CASGSTEETQYF.